This TCR beta chain was sequenced during a study of regulatory T cells in long-lasting Graves disease (dated by TCRdb to about 2021). Regarding the study in general: In the newly diagnosed Graves' disease group, patients had been taking antithyroid drugs for less than 3 months. This study used TCR sequencing and RNA sequencing of peripheral blood to compare persistent Graves' disease patients against newly diagnosed Graves' disease patients. The study was conducted in China and was registered as a clinical trial. A total of roughly 35 samples underwent TCR sequencing: 13 from persistent and roughly 20 from newly diagnosed Graves' disease patients.

What the research found in general, with its limitations: Persistent Graves' disease patients showed lower TCR Shannon entropy and fewer highly expanded clones than newly diagnosed patients, suggesting clonal expansion. Sequencing and analysis were limited to the TCR beta chain. The study examined only peripheral blood because the primary lesion, thyroid tissue, could not be accessed. The authors acknowledged the small sample size as a limitation that may reduce accuracy. TRBV28, TRBJ1-2 and TRBJ2-5 were preferentially used in persistent disease, while TRBV20-1 and TRBJ2-1 were favored in newly diagnosed disease. Patients with persistent disease shared more public clonotypes (about 2,500) than newly diagnosed patients did (more than 900).

This clonotype was picked up many times. Its antigen remains undetermined. Base qualities were left out, and no much larger clone turns up one base away. What the time point label conveys for this sample: newly diagnosed GD, antithyroid drugs for less than 3 months. For both TCR sequencing and RNA sequencing, RNA was extracted from PBMCs using TRIzol. The diagnosis of Graves' disease was made according to American Thyroid Association guidelines. Patients were recruited from an endocrinology department in Xi'an, China. From each patient, approximately 10 milliliters of peripheral blood was collected into an EDTA anticoagulant tube. PBMCs were isolated by Ficoll Paque Plus density gradient separation without further T cell sorting. An Agilent 2100 Bioanalyzer and agarose gel were used to assess RNA quality, and a NanoDrop 2000 was used to measure RNA concentration. Library prep was done by multiplex PCR. The sequencer listed for this sample is Illumina HiSeq 4000. To build TCR beta libraries, CDR3 regions were amplified by Arm-PCR using iRepertoire HTBI primers. PCR products were gel purified before sequencing. From the authors' description of their analysis: Gene usage analysis of CDR3 amino acid clonotypes used the approximately 62 TRBV and 12 to 15 TRBJ segments found across samples. COPE and FqMerger were used to merge the filtered high-quality paired reads into contigs. BLAST was used to align contigs to the IMGT TRBV, TRBD and TRBJ reference genes, and CDR3 was defined following IMGT. Any clonotype with a frequency above 0.1% was counted as a highly expanded clone. Repertoire diversity was measured by Shannon entropy, and V-J evenness by the Gini coefficient. Public clonotypes were defined as clonotypes shared by more than one individual. TCRdb cleaned the public reads at Q25 with fastp, built clones with MiXCR and kept in-frame beta chains. Every distinct CDR3 protein forms one entry, paired with its most common genes and DNA. Clone size and V and J calls follow TCRdb, not the original study. In this sample the table shows 250,000 or so distinct CDR3 sequences, 20% of which occur a single time. Of the sample, more than 11% falls within the top ten clones.

V is reduced by 2 bases and J by 0 bases, leaving a spacing of 11 bases between them. The CDR3 measures 16 amino acids from cysteine to phenylalanine. Just the 48-base CDR3 DNA is kept, in frame starting at base 1. The germline V gene encodes CDR1 SGHTA and CDR2 FQGNSA. Sequenced material: peripheral blood mononuclear cells (PBMCs), taken at new diagnosis, from a patient treated with antithyroid drugs. The rearrangement combines TRBV7-2 with TRBJ1-3; the D gene remains uncertain. The origin of this receptor is a female donor with Graves disease. The nucleotides are TGTGCCAGCAGCTTAACCCGGCTTGGCTCTGGAAACACCATATATTTT. Its protein is CASSLTRLGSGNTIYF.